The 13 T cell receptor beta chains below were found in one sample sequenced in a study of siplizumab effects on memory and regulatory T cells. Profiling relied on immunoSEQ multiplex PCR, and the TCRdb table lists in-frame clones only, not all of them. The top ten hold around 0.32% of the sample, which has more than 95,000 clones, 85% to 95% seen once. Sequenced sample: CD4+ T cells sorted from blood. Receptors were obtained from a human donor in good health.

This rearrangement joins TRBV6-5 to TRBJ2-7; the D is unclear. This CDR3 contains 12 residues. Germline V gene data show CDR1 as MNHEY and CDR2 as SVGAGI. V dropped 6 bases and J dropped 6 bases, with 12 bases sitting between them. The CDR3 here is CASSVPTGEQYF. Written as DNA, the CDR3 is TGTGCCAGCAGCGTTCCGACGGGCGAGCAGTACTTC.

The V and J genes are TRBV6-1 and TRBJ1-5; no clear D gene. Deletions cut 7 bases from V and 4 bases from J, with 14 bases between. The CDR3 loop spans 14 amino acids. The germline CDR1 and CDR2 sequences are MNHNS and SASEGT. This chain's CDR3 is CASTEHLMNQPQHF. DNA of the CDR3: TGTGCCAGCACCGAACACCTTATGAATCAGCCCCAGCATTTT.

This clone was picked up a small number of times. The chain joins TRBV10-3 to TRBJ1-5; no firm D call. V gave up 2 bases and J gave up 6 bases, with 5 bases separating them. The length of the CDR3 is 12 residues. Germline V gene lookup returns CDR1 ENHRY and CDR2 SYGVKD. The CDR3 region has the DNA TGTGCCATCAGTGAGGGAGGTCAGCCCCAGCATTTT. Amino acids: CAISEGGQPQHF.

The CDR3 DNA sequence: TGTGCCAGCAGCTTAGACGGGACAGAGCTTGAAAAACTGTTTTTT. This translates into CASSLDGTELEKLFF. V and J are TRBV7-9 and TRBJ1-4, with 7 bases lining up with TRBD1. This CDR3 is built from 15 residues. Germline values: CDR1 SEHNR, CDR2 FQNEAQ (reference sequence). The V gene end was trimmed by 1 base and the J gene end by 7 bases; junction bases not matched to a gene: 6.

The gene calls are TRBV6-1 and TRBJ2-2, with D unclear. The V gene's germline CDR1 is MNHNS and CDR2 SASEGT. Trimming took 4 bases from V and 6 from J, leaving 18 bases between them. CDR3 size: 16 residues. CDR3 bases: TGTGCCAGCAGTGGGCTGTCGCCCACAAGGGCCGGGGAGCTGTTTTTT. This sequence encodes CASSGLSPTRAGELFF.

This chain joins TRBV2 and TRBJ2-1; no clear D gene. CDR1 is SNHLY and CDR2 is FYNNEI in the germline V gene. This CDR3 region has 15 residues. V lost 1 base and J 0 bases, leaving 7 bases between the germline ends. This CDR3 is CASSEEAPSYNEQFF. The CDR3 DNA reads TGTGCCAGCAGTGAAGAGGCTCCCTCCTACAATGAGCAGTTCTTC.

The chain carries TRBV7-9 and TRBJ1-1; D may be TRBD1 (5 bases). The CDR3 loop spans 15 amino acids. Germline values: CDR1 SEHNR, CDR2 FQNEAQ (reference sequence). Trimming cost V 0 bases and J 10 bases, with 18 bases left between them. The CDR3 DNA reads as TGTGCCAGCAGCTTAGCGGGGGGGGACGCCGCTCGAGCTTTCTTT. Translation gives CASSLAGGDAARAFF.

This chain joins TRBV5-1 and TRBJ2-1; possibly TRBD1 or TRBD2 for D (5 bases each). The CDR3 is 16 residues long. Germline CDR1 reads SGHRS; CDR2 reads YFSETQ. Trimming removed 4 bases from V and 0 bases from J, with 14 bases in between. The CDR3 nucleotides are TGCGCCAGCAGCGCCCGGGGCCTACCCTCCTACAATGAGCAGTTCTTC. This gives the protein CASSARGLPSYNEQFF.

The chain carries TRBV5-1 and TRBJ2-1, with 13 bases fitting TRBD2. The CDR3 covers 17 residues. The V segment lost 2 bases and the J segment 3 bases; nucleotides outside the gene matches: 5. Germline-derived CDR1 and CDR2 are SGHRS and YFSETQ. Written as DNA, the CDR3 is TGCGCCAGCAGCTTCGGACTAGCGGGAGACTTCTACAATGAGCAGTTCTTC. Encoded protein: CASSFGLAGDFYNEQFF.

The count of this clone is one. The gene calls are TRBV4-3 and TRBJ2-5; 7 bases are shared with TRBD2. Trimming cost V 4 bases and J 0 bases; bases outside gene matches: 11. CDR3 size: 17 residues. CDR1 is LGHNA, CDR2 YSLEER, per germline. CDR3 sequence: CASSPGGGSGHQETQYF. CDR3 sequence (DNA): TGCGCCAGCAGCCCTGGGGGGGGGAGCGGGCACCAAGAGACCCAGTACTTC.

This clone was recorded only once. V and J are TRBV9 and TRBJ2-7, with D unclear. The CDR3 is 15 amino acids. Germline lookup yields CDR1 SGDLS and CDR2 YYNGEE. The V end was cut by 4 bases, the J end by 1 base, with 15 bases between. Here the CDR3 reads CASSPREDGSYEQYF. In nucleotides, the CDR3 is TGTGCCAGCAGCCCGCGTGAGGATGGGTCCTACGAGCAGTACTTC.

This chain uses TRBV4-1 with TRBJ2-6; D gene unclear. Trimming left V 0 bases short and J 4 bases short, with 19 bases between. Germline V gene lookup returns CDR1 MGHRA and CDR2 YSYEKL. The CDR3 runs to 19 residues. CDR3 in DNA: TGCGCCAGCAGCCAAGATCGAGGCAGGCCCAACACGGGGGCCAACGTCCTGACTTTC. Amino acids: CASSQDRGRPNTGANVLTF.

In this sample, this clone turned up a few times. The genes are TRBV27 and TRBJ2-1; 11 bases match TRBD2. V lost 0 bases to trimming and J lost 1 base; unmatched junction nucleotides: 14. Looked up from germline, CDR1 is MNHEY and CDR2 is SMNVEV (reference sequence). CDR3 length: 21 residues. The CDR3 protein is CASSLSPGTSGPQASYNEQFF. In DNA form, the CDR3 reads TGTGCCAGCAGTTTATCCCCCGGGACTAGCGGTCCCCAAGCATCCTACAATGAGCAGTTCTTC.